This entry features one T cell receptor beta chain sequence. The sample comes from a study of spatial heterogeneity in lung cancer. This CDR3 is 16 amino acids long. The V gene's germline CDR1 is SGHAT and CDR2 FQNNGV. Trimming cost V 0 bases and J 1 base; bases outside gene matches: 5. Individual TCR cDNA molecules each bore their own unique molecular identifier. TCRdb reanalysed the 5' RACE reads using MiXCR and keeps one entry per CDR3 protein. Among roughly 40,000 distinct CDR3 sequences listed, 6.8% were seen once. Time point in this sample: sample taken at primary tumor resection. The input material, whole RNA from tumor, nontumor lung or frozen PBMC, was sequenced unsorted.

The specimen was PBMCs, collected at surgery. This TCR was recovered from a female donor with early-stage non-small cell lung cancer. The genes are TRBV11-2 and TRBJ2-5, with TRBD2 matching 7 bases. The CDR3 sequence is CASSLDRASGQETQYF. In DNA, the CDR3 is TGTGCCAGCAGCTTAGATCGGGCTAGCGGCCAAGAGACCCAGTACTTC.